The rows below give T cell receptor beta chains drawn from one sample of a study of blood T cell repertoires in COVID-19. Data came from immunoSEQ multiplex PCR; TCRdb stores just in-frame clones and leaves some out. Of some 21,000 clones in the sample, 80% to 90% were seen once. Material for sequencing was peripheral blood. All receptors come from a human donor in a cohort sampled during active COVID-19. Both conserved end residues are part of each CDR3. Fields, in order: V gene, CDR3 length, CDR3 protein.

>TRBV11-1|13
CASSSDGGETQYF
>TRBV12-3/TRBV12-4|13
CASSLWDRGKLFF
>TRBV20-1|11
CSVGDMETQYF
>TRBV6-4|13
CASGAGHTDTQYF
>TRBV6-5|14
CASSFLRVNPEAFF
>TRBV6-6|15
CASSSPGATNEKLFF
>TRBV7-8|13
CASSLALNTEAFF
>TRBV30|14
CAWTEKGRNYGYTF
>TRBV18|16
CASSPSNGGTNEKLFF
>TRBV5-1|16
CASSSDGLASTDTQYF
>TRBV9|15
CASSVEGAGTSPLHF
>TRBV5-1|16
CASRPDREGFNSPLHF
>TRBV27|13
CASRLGHNSPLHF
>TRBV5-1|13
CASSGTSGHEQYF
>TRBV10-3|12
CAIRGVNSPLHF
>TRBV6-1|14
CASSEIGTQEGYTF
>TRBV18|13
CASSPGEDYGYTF
>TRBV4-1|16
CASSQGPRGPSSPLHF
>TRBV6-1|15
CASSEAGLPGSEQFF
>TRBV19|14
CASSRAGTGYGYTF
>TRBV3-1/TRBV3-2|13
CASRRGHSGTQYF